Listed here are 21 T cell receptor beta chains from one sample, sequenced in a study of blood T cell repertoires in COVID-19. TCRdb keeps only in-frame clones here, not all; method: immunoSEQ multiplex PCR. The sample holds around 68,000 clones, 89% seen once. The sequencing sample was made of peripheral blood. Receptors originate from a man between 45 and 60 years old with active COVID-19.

The CDR3 DNA reads TGTGCCAGCAGTTTGTTCAGGGGTGGCTACACCTTC. Translating it yields CASSLFRGGYTF. This chain links TRBV28 with TRBJ1-2; a weak D match, TRBD1 (6 bases). This CDR3 comprises 12 residues. V was cut by 3 bases and J by 7 bases, with 9 bases left in between. Looked up from germline, CDR1 is MDHEN and CDR2 is SYDVKM.

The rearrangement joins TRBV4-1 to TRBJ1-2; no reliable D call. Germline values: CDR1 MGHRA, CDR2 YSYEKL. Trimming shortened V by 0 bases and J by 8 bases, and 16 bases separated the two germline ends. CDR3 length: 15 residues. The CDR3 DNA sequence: TGCGCCAGCAGCCAAGAATGGACTCGGCGGGGAGGCTACACCTTC. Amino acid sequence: CASSQEWTRRGGYTF.

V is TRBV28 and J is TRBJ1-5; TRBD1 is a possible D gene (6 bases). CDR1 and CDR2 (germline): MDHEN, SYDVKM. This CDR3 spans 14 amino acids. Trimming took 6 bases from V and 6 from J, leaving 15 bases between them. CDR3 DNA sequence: TGTGCCAGCAGGGACTGGGCAGGGGCTCAGCCCCAGCATTTT. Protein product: CASRDWAGAQPQHF.

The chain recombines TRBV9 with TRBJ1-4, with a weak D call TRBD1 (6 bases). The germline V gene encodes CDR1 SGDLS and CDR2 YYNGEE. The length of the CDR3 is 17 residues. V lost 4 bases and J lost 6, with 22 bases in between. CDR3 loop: CASSRLGGLGTDEKLFF. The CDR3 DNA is TGTGCCAGCAGCCGCCTGGGGGGGCTGGGTACCGATGAAAAACTGTTTTTT.

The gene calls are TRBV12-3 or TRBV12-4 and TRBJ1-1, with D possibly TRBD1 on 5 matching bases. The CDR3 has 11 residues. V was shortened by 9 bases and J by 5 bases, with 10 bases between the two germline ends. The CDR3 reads CASQGGTEAFF. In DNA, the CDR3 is TGTGCCAGTCAGGGTGGGACTGAAGCTTTCTTT.

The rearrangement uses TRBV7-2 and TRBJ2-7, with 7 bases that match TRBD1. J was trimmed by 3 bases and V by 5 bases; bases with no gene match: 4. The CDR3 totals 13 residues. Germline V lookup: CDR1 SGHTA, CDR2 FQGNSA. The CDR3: CASSPGQIYEQYF. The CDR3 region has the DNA TGTGCCAGCAGCCCGGGACAGATCTACGAGCAGTACTTC.

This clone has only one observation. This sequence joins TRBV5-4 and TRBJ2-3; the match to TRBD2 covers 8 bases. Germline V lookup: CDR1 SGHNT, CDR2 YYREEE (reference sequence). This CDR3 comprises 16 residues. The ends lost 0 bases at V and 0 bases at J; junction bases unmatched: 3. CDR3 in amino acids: CASSLGERGSTDTQYF. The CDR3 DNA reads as TGTGCCAGCAGCTTGGGTGAGCGGGGGAGCACAGATACGCAGTATTTT.

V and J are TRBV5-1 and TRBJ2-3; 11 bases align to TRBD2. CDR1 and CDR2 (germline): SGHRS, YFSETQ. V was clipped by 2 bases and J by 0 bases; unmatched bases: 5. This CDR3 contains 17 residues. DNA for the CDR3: TGCGCCAGCAGCTTCGTACTAGCGGGGGTGAGCACAGATACGCAGTATTTT. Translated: CASSFVLAGVSTDTQYF.

CDR3 amino acids: CASSLVSARGGVGYTF. The CDR3 nucleotides are TGTGCCAGCAGCTTGGTGTCGGCGAGGGGCGGGGTTGGCTACACCTTC. The V and J genes are TRBV5-6 and TRBJ1-2; D is possibly TRBD1 (5 bases). Germline lookup yields CDR1 SGHDT and CDR2 YYEEEE. Trimming shortened V by 0 bases and J by 7 bases, and 19 bases separated the two germline ends. CDR3 size: 16 residues.

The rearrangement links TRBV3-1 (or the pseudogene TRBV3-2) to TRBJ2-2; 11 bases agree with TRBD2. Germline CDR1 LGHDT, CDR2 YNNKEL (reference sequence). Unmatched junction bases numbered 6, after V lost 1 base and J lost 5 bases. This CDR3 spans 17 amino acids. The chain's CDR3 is CASSQGILAGVTGELFF. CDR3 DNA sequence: TGTGCCAGCAGCCAAGGAATACTAGCGGGGGTGACCGGGGAGCTGTTTTTT.

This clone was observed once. CDR3 sequence (DNA): TGTGCCAGCAGCTTAGAAGGGTCTCGGGGGAGCACGATCAATCCGTATTTT. Translating gives CASSLEGSRGSTINPYF. The rearrangement uses TRBV11-2 and TRBJ2-3, with D maybe TRBD2 (6 bases). This CDR3 is built from 17 residues. Germline V gives CDR1 SGHAT, CDR2 FQNNGV. V lost 0 bases and J lost 14, with 27 bases in between.

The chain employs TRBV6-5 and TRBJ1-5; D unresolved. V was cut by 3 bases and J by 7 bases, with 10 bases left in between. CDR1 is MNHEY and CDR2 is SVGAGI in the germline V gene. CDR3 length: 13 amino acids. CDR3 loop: CASSYGGSQPQHF. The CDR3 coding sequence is TGTGCCAGCAGTTATGGCGGCAGCCAGCCCCAGCATTTT.

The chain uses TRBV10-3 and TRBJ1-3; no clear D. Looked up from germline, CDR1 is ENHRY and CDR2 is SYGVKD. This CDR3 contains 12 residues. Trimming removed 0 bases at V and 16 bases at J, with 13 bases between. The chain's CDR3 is CAISESERELYF. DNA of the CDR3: TGTGCCATCAGTGAGTCCGAAAGAGAACTTTATTTT.

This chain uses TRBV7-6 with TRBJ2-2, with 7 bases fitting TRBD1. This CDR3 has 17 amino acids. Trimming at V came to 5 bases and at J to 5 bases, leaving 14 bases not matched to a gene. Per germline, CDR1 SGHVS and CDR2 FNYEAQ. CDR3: CASSANGAGGWTGELFF. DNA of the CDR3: TGTGCCAGCAGCGCCAATGGGGCAGGGGGTTGGACCGGGGAGCTGTTTTTT.

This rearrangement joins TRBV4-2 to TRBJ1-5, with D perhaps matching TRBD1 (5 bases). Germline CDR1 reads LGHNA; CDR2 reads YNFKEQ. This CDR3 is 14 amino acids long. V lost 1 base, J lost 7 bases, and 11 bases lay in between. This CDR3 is CASSQGREGQPQHF. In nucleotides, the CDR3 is TGTGCCAGCAGCCAAGGCAGGGAGGGGCAGCCCCAGCATTTT.

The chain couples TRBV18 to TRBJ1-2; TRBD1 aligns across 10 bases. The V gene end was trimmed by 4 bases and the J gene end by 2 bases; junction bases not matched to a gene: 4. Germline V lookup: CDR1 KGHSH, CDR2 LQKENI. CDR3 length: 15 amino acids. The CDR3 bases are TGTGCCAGCTCACAAGGACAGGGGGACAACTATGGCTACACCTTC. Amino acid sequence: CASSQGQGDNYGYTF.

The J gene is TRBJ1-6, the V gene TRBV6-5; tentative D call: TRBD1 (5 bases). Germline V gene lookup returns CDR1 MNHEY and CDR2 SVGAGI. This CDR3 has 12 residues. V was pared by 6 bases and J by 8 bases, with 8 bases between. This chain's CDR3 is CASRGGYSPLHF. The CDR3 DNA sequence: TGTGCCAGCAGGGGGGGTTATTCACCCCTCCACTTT.

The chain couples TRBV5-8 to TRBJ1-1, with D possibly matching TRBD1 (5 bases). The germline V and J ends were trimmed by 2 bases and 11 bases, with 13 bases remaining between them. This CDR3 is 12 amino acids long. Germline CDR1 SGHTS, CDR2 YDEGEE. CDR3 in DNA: TGTGCCAGCAGCTTCGTGACCGCAGGGGCTTTCTTT. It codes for CASSFVTAGAFF. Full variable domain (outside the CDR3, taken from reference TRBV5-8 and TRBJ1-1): EAGVTQSPTHLIKTRGQQATLRCSPISGHTSVYWYQQALGLGLQFLLWYDEGEERNRGNFPPRFSGRQFPNYSSELNVNALELEDSALYLCASSFVTAGAFFGQGTRLTVV.

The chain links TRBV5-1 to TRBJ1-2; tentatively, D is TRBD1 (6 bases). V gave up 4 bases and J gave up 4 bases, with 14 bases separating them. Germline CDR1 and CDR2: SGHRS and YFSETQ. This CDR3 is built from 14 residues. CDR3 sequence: CASSPQGLTYGYTF. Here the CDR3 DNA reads TGCGCCAGCAGCCCGCAGGGGCTGACCTATGGCTACACCTTC.

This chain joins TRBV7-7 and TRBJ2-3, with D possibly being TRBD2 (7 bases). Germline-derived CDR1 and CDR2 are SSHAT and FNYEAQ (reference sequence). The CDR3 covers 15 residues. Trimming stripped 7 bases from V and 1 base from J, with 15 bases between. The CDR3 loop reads CASNIGGGGTDTQYF. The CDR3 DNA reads TGTGCCAGCAACATAGGGGGGGGTGGCACAGATACGCAGTATTTT.

In nucleotides, the CDR3 is TGCGCCAGCAGCGTGGGACAGGGTGGGGCAAACACCATATATTTT. Encoded protein: CASSVGQGGANTIYF. The J gene is TRBJ1-3, the V gene TRBV5-1; 9 bases are shared with TRBD1. J lost 6 bases, V lost 4 bases, and 8 bases had no gene match. Per germline, CDR1 SGHRS and CDR2 YFSETQ. The CDR3 contains 15 residues.